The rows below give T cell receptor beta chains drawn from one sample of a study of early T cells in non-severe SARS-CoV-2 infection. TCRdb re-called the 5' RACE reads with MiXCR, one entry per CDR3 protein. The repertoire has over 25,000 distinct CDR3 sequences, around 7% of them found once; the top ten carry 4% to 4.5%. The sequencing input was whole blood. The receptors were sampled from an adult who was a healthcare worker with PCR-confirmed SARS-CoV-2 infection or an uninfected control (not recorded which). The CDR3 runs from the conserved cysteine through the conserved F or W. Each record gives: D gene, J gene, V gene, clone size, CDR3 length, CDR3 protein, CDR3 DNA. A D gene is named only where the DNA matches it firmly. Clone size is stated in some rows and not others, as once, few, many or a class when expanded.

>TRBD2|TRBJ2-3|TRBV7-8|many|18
CATTTRPGTSGLGDTQYF
TGTGCCACCACAACTCGACCCGGGACTAGCGGGTTGGGAGATACGCAGTATTTT
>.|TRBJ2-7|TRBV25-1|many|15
CASSESLDPHYEQYF
TGTGCCAGCAGTGAATCGCTAGACCCCCACTACGAGCAGTACTTC
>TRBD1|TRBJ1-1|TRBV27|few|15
CASSPRTGGFFEAFF
TGTGCCAGCAGCCCTAGGACAGGGGGCTTCTTTGAAGCTTTCTTT
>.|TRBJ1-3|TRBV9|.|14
CASSQGSSGNTIYF
TGTGCCAGCAGCCAAGGTTCCTCTGGAAACACCATATATTTT
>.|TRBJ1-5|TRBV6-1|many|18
CASSEWAPGQVENQPQHF
TGTGCCAGCAGTGAATGGGCACCGGGGCAGGTGGAGAATCAGCCCCAGCATTTT
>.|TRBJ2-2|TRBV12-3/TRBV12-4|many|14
CASTASDPRGELFF
TGTGCCAGCACCGCGTCTGACCCGAGAGGGGAGCTGTTTTTT
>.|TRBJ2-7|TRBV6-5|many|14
CASSPAQRSYEQYF
TGTGCCAGCAGCCCCGCCCAACGTTCCTACGAGCAGTACTTC
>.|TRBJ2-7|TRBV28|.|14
CASSQYSRGGEQYF
TGTGCCAGCAGCCAGTACAGCCGGGGCGGCGAGCAGTACTTC
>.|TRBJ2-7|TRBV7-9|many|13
CASSLGESGEQYF
TGTGCCAGCAGCTTAGGGGAGTCCGGCGAGCAGTACTTC
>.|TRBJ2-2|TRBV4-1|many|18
CASSPATHGFSNTGELFF
TGCGCCAGCAGCCCTGCCACTCATGGATTCTCGAACACCGGGGAGCTGTTTTTT
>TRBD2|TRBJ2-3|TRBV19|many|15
CASSQTSGGPDTQYF
TGTGCCAGTAGTCAGACTAGCGGAGGACCAGATACGCAGTATTTT
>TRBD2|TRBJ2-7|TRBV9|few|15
CASSVFPSGNYEQYF
TGTGCCAGCAGCGTATTCCCTAGCGGGAACTACGAGCAGTACTTC
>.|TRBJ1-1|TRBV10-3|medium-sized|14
CAVKTNTRNTEAFF
TGTGCCGTGAAAACTAACACGAGAAACACTGAAGCTTTCTTT
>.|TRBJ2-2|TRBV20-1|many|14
CSARQVTNTGELFF
TGCAGTGCTAGACAGGTCACGAACACCGGGGAGCTGTTTTTT
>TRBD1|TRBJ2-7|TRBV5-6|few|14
CASSLGTGLYEQYF
TGTGCCAGCAGCTTGGGGACAGGACTTTACGAGCAGTACTTC
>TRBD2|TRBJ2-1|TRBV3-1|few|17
CASSQDLSGGPYNEQFF
TGTGCCAGCAGCCAAGATCTCAGCGGGGGACCTTACAATGAGCAGTTCTTC
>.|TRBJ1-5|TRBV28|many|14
CASSLSGGLQPQHF
TGTGCCAGCAGTTTATCTGGCGGACTTCAGCCCCAGCATTTT
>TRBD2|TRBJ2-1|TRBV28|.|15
CASSAGTSGYREQFF
TGTGCCAGCAGTGCCGGGACTAGCGGGTACCGGGAGCAGTTCTTC
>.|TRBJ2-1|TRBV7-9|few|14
CASSLGRIYNEQFF
TGTGCCAGCAGCTTAGGCCGGATCTACAATGAGCAGTTCTTC
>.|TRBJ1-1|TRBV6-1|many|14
CASNQIQGSTEAFF
TGTGCCAGCAACCAAATCCAGGGGTCCACTGAAGCTTTCTTT
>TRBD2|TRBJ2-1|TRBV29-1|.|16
CSVGSLAGALYNEQFF
TGCAGCGTTGGGTCGCTAGCGGGAGCCCTATACAATGAGCAGTTCTTC
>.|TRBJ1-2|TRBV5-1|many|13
CASSLLTDYGYTF
TGCGCCAGCAGCTTGTTGACGGACTATGGCTACACCTTC
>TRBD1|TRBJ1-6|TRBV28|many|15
CASTLLDRANSPLHF
TGTGCCAGCACGCTACTGGACAGGGCCAATTCACCCCTCCACTTT
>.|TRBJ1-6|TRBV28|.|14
CASSLAGSQSPLHF
TGTGCCAGCAGTTTAGCCGGCAGCCAGTCACCCCTCCACTTT
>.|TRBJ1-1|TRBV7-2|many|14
CASSSFGGEREAFF
TGTGCCAGCAGCAGCTTCGGTGGGGAAAGAGAAGCTTTCTTT
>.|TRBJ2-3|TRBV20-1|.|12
CSARAWEDTQYF
TGCAGTGCTAGAGCCTGGGAGGATACGCAGTATTTT
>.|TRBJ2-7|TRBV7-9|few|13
CASSFPTSYEQYF
TGTGCCAGCAGCTTCCCGACTTCTTACGAGCAGTACTTC
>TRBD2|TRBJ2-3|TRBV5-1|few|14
CASSLRLAGDTQYF
TGCGCCAGCAGCTTGAGACTAGCAGGGGATACGCAGTATTTT
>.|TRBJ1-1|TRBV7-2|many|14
CASSLSGTNTEAFF
TGTGCCAGCAGCTTATCCGGGACGAACACTGAAGCTTTCTTT
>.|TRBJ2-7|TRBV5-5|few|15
CASIPRFRDAYEQYF
TGTGCCAGCATCCCCAGGTTCAGGGACGCCTACGAGCAGTACTTC
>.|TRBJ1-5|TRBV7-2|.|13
CASSLSTLQPQHF
TGTGCCAGCAGCCTTAGCACATTGCAGCCCCAGCATTTT
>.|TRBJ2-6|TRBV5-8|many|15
CASSLGNSGANVLTF
TGTGCCAGCAGCTTGGGGAACTCTGGGGCCAACGTCCTGACTTTC
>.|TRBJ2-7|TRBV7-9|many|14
CASSPGWEGAEQYF
TGTGCCAGCAGCCCCGGGTGGGAGGGGGCCGAGCAGTACTTC
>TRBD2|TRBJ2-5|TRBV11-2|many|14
CASSLGLLQETQYF
TGTGCCAGCAGCTTGGGACTATTACAAGAGACCCAGTACTTC
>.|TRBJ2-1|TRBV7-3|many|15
CASSLGVAAGNEQFF
TGTGCCAGCAGCTTAGGGGTAGCGGCCGGCAATGAGCAGTTCTTC
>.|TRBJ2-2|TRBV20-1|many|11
CSARSVGELFF
TGCAGTGCTAGAAGCGTCGGGGAGCTGTTTTTT
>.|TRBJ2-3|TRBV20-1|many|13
CSASGDIRDTQYF
TGCAGTGCTAGCGGGGACATTCGCGATACGCAGTATTTT
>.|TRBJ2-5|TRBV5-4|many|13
CASTSLRDTTQYF
TGTGCCAGCACCTCCTTAAGGGATACGACCCAGTACTTC
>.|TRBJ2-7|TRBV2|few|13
CASGSGPAYEQYF
TGTGCCAGCGGGAGCGGGCCTGCCTACGAGCAGTACTTC
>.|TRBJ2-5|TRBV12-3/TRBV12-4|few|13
CASSWTAKETQYF
TGTGCCAGCAGTTGGACGGCAAAAGAGACCCAGTACTTC
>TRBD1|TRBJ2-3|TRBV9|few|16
CASSAADRAGTDTQYF
TGTGCCAGCAGCGCCGCAGACAGGGCGGGCACAGATACGCAGTATTTT
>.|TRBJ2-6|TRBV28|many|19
CASSLYATWAYSGANVLTF
TGTGCCAGCAGTTTGTACGCGACTTGGGCCTACTCTGGGGCCAACGTCCTGACTTTC
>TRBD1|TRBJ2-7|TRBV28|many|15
CASKSYRGQPYEQYF
TGTGCCAGCAAATCCTATCGGGGACAGCCCTACGAGCAGTACTTC
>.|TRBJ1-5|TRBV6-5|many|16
CASSSATGSSNQPQHF
TGTGCCAGCAGCTCCGCTACAGGGTCAAGCAATCAGCCCCAGCATTTT
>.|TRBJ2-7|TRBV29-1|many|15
CSVPRCGQLDYEQYF
TGCAGCGTTCCAAGGTGCGGACAGCTGGACTACGAGCAGTACTTC
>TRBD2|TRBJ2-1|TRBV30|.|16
CAWSVRTSGIYNEQFF
TGTGCCTGGAGTGTACGGACTAGCGGGATCTACAATGAGCAGTTCTTC
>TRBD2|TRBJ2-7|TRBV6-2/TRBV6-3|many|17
CASRRLAGGGRSYEQYF
TGTGCCAGCAGGAGACTAGCGGGAGGGGGACGGTCCTACGAGCAGTACTTC
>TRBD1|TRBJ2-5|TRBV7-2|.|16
CASSLWGQGAGETQYF
TGTGCCAGCAGCTTATGGGGCCAGGGGGCGGGAGAGACCCAGTACTTC
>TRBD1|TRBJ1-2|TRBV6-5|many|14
CASSLDRDGYGYTF
TGTGCCAGCAGTCTTGACAGGGACGGCTATGGCTACACCTTC
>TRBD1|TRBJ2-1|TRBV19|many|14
CASRRDRGPIEQFF
TGTGCCAGTCGCCGGGACAGGGGGCCCATTGAGCAGTTCTTC
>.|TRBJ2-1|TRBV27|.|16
CASSFFSGMSYNEQFF
TGTGCCAGCAGTTTCTTTTCCGGGATGTCCTACAATGAGCAGTTCTTC
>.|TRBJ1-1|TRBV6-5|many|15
CASSYAGQGSSPGIF
TGTGCCAGCAGTTACGCTGGACAAGGCTCTTCCCCTGGGATCTTT
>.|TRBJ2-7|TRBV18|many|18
CASSPPGSPRTPSYEQYF
TGTGCCAGCTCACCACCAGGGAGCCCCAGGACACCTTCCTACGAGCAGTACTTC
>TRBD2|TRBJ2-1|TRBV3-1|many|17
CASSPTRLAGGGNEQFF
TGTGCCAGCAGCCCAACTAGACTAGCGGGAGGGGGGAATGAGCAGTTCTTC
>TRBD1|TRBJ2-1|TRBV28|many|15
CASRGTGRTYNEQFF
TGTGCCAGCAGAGGGACAGGCCGAACCTACAATGAGCAGTTCTTC